A single sample gave rise to the 8 T cell receptor beta chains below, sequenced in a study of Ad26.COV2.S vaccination and SARS-CoV-2 variants. Profiling relied on immunoSEQ multiplex PCR, and the TCRdb table lists in-frame clones only, not all of them. The profile shows over 450,000 clones, 89% of them singletons. Indicated treatment: 15 to 20 received Ad26.COV2.S at low or high dose, single or two shots; several received placebo; per-sample allocation not given. It was on day 63 after the first vaccine or placebo injection that samples were taken. Here the sequenced sample was peripheral blood, taken in a trial of Ad26.COV2.S vaccine versus placebo. All receptors come from a person aged 18-65 years who received the Ad26.COV2.S COVID-19 vaccine or a placebo.

This clone was found once. The chain recombines TRBV27 with TRBJ2-3; D remains ambiguous. V lost 3 bases and J lost 0, with 7 bases in between. The CDR3 contains 14 residues. In germline, CDR1 is MNHEY, CDR2 SMNVEV (reference sequence). The CDR3 DNA sequence: TGTGCCAGCAGTTTCGGCCCCAGCACAGATACGCAGTATTTT. Translating it yields CASSFGPSTDTQYF.

This clone was recorded only once. This chain joins TRBV5-1 and TRBJ1-4; D gene uncertain. In germline, CDR1 is SGHRS, CDR2 YFSETQ. Trimming pared 1 base from V and 5 bases from J, leaving 15 bases between. The CDR3 covers 16 residues. CDR3 nucleotides: TGCGCCAGCAGCTTGATCCCGGAAAGCCAGAATGAAAAACTGTTTTTT. This gives the protein CASSLIPESQNEKLFF.

V is TRBV7-8 and J is TRBJ2-7, with TRBD2 identical over 7 bases. CDR1 SGHVS and CDR2 FQNEAQ come from the germline V gene. The CDR3 consists of 15 residues. V lost 3 bases and J lost 5; bases outside the gene matches: 10. The CDR3 region is CASSLGGRKFDEQYF. In DNA, the CDR3 is TGTGCCAGCAGCTTGGGGGGGAGAAAGTTCGACGAGCAGTACTTC.

This CDR3 is CASSWGQLSGANVLTF. For the CDR3, the DNA is TGTGCCAGCAGTTGGGGACAGCTCTCTGGGGCCAACGTCCTGACTTTC. The chain recombines TRBV6-5 with TRBJ2-6, with TRBD1 matching over 7 bases. The CDR3 is 16 amino acids. The germline V gene has CDR1 MNHEY and CDR2 SVGAGI. The junction had 3 bases not matched to a gene; V was cut back by 4 bases and J by 0 bases.

This clone was seen only a few times. This chain joins TRBV14 and TRBJ2-3; 9 bases map to TRBD2. The CDR3 loop spans 16 amino acids. CDR1 and CDR2 (germline): SGHDN, FVKESK. After removal of 6 bases from V and 6 bases from J, the junction contained 13 bases not matched to a gene. CDR3 nucleotides: TGTGCCAGCAGTACTACCGGTAGCGGGGGACCTGATACGCAGTATTTT. It yields the protein CASSTTGSGGPDTQYF.

The J gene is TRBJ2-3, the V gene TRBV11-2, with D perhaps matching TRBD2 (6 bases). Germline V gene sequence: CDR1 SGHAT, CDR2 FQNNGV. The germline V and J ends were trimmed by 2 bases and 0 bases, with 15 bases remaining between them. This CDR3 comprises 17 residues. The CDR3 here is CASSLIKGGASTDTQYF. The CDR3 bases are TGTGCCAGCAGCTTAATTAAAGGCGGGGCTAGCACAGATACGCAGTATTTT.

Remarks on this clone: Within the sample, other DNA sequences also encode this same CDR3. This chain links TRBV12-3 or TRBV12-4 with TRBJ2-7; maybe TRBD1 (7 bases). With 5 bases removed from V and 1 base from J, the gap between germline ends came to 9 bases. The CDR3 contains 13 residues. The CDR3 sequence: CASSPGGSYEQYF. The DNA for the CDR3 is TGTGCCAGCAGTCCAGGGGGGTCCTACGAGCAGTACTTC.

This chain connects TRBV3-1 (or the pseudogene TRBV3-2) to TRBJ2-4; D tentatively reads TRBD1 or TRBD2 (5 bases each). The V and J ends lost 3 bases and 0 bases respectively, with 9 bases between them. There are 15 residues in the CDR3. Germline V gives CDR1 LGHDT, CDR2 YNNKEL (reference sequence). CDR3 nucleotides: TGTGCCAGCAGCCAGGGACCCCTAGCCAAAAACATTCAGTACTTC. It codes for CASSQGPLAKNIQYF.